This record covers a single T cell receptor beta chain. Antigen: not known. This sample was included in a study of CD8 T cells in ankylosing spondylitis. MiXCR, applied by TCRdb to the 5' RACE reads, yields one record per CDR3 protein. The repertoire includes 340,000 or so distinct CDR3 sequences, over 12% of them detected once, and 0.95% to 1.4% sits in the top ten. CDR3 length equals 14 residues. J was trimmed by 6 bases and V by 4 bases; bases with no gene match: 7. From germline, CDR1 is SGDLS and CDR2 YYNGEE. Findings and caveats of the study: Disease-linked clones reportedly showed significant enrichment in matched ankylosing spondylitis synovial fluid. Some motif variants were previously reported in reactive arthritis synovial fluid and blood. Seemingly distinctive of ankylosing spondylitis blood was a TCR beta motif formed by eight highly homologous variants. Disease-linked clones, CD8+, were relatively rare in peripheral blood.

This clonotype was obtained from a male donor with ankylosing spondylitis or in good health (not recorded which). Sequencing used blood, either unsorted or a sorted T cell fraction (not recorded which). The chain joins TRBV9 to TRBJ1-5; 7 bases agree with TRBD1. CDR3 protein: CASSPGQIFQPQHF. The CDR3 DNA follows: TGTGCCAGCAGCCCGGGACAGATATTTCAGCCCCAGCATTTT.